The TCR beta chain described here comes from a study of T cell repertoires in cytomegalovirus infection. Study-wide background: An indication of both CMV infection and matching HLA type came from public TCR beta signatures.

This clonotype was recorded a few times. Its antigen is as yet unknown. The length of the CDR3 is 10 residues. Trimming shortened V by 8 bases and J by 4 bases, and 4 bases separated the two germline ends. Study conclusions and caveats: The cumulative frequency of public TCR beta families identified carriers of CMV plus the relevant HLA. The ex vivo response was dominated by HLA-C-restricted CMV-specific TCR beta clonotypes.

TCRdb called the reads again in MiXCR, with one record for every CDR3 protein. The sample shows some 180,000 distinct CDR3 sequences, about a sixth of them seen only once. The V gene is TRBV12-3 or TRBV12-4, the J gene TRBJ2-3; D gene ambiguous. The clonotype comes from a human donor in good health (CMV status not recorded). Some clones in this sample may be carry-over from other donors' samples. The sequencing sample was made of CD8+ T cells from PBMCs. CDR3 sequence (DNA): TGTGCCAGCGGATCAGATACGCAGTATTTT. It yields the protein CASGSDTQYF.